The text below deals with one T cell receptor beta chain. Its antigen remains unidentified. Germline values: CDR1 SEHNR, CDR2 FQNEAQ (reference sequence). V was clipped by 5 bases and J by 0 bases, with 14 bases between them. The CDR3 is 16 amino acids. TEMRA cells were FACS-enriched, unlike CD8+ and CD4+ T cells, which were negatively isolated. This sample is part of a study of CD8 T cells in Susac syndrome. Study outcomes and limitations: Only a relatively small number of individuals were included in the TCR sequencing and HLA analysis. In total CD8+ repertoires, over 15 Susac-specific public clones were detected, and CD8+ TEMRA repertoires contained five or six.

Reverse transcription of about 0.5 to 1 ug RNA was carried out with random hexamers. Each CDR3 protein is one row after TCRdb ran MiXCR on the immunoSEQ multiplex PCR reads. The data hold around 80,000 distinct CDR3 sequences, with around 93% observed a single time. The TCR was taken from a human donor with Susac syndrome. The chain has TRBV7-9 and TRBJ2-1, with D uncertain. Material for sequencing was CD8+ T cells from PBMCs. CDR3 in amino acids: CASSLLPDSSYNEQFF. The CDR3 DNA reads TGTGCCAGCAGCCTATTACCCGATTCCTCCTACAATGAGCAGTTCTTC.